The next 22 T cell receptor beta chains were all read from a single sample in a study of somatic mutations in cytotoxic T cells in rheumatoid arthritis. Measured with immunoSEQ multiplex PCR; TCRdb has only the in-frame clones, and not every one. Among 1,400 or so clones listed, approximately 88% were seen once. Sequencing was done on a sample of CD8+ T cells sorted from blood. The receptors stem from a woman in her 70s with rheumatoid arthritis.

The CDR3 nucleotides read TGTGCCAGCAGAGCCGGGACTAGCGGATACACAGATACGCAGTATTTT. Its protein product is CASRAGTSGYTDTQYF. The J gene is TRBJ2-3, the V gene TRBV27, with 11 bases that match TRBD2. The germline CDR1 and CDR2 sequences are MNHEY and SMNVEV (reference sequence). Germline trimming cut 6 bases from V and 2 bases from J; bases unmatched to any gene: 7. This CDR3 has 16 residues.

The chain combines TRBV10-1 with TRBJ2-7; 9 bases line up with TRBD2. Per the germline V gene, CDR1 is WNHNN and CDR2 is SYGVQD (reference sequence). J gave up 4 bases and V 3 bases, and 4 bases lay outside the gene matches. The CDR3 is 14 residues long. CDR3 bases: TGCGCCAGCAGTGAACTAGCGGGCGGGTACGAGCAGTACTTC. It specifies CASSELAGGYEQYF.

In this sample, this clone turned up a few times. J is TRBJ1-2 and V is TRBV6-5, with D perhaps TRBD1 (6 bases). V was clipped by 2 bases and J by 8 bases, with 12 bases between them. The CDR3 spans 13 residues. Germline V lookup: CDR1 MNHEY, CDR2 SVGAGI. CDR3 sequence (DNA): TGTGCCAGCAGTTACCTCAGGGGTGGCGGCTACACCTTC. It is translated as CASSYLRGGGYTF.

The CDR3 nucleotides read TGCGCCAGCAGCCAAGAATGGCAGGGTGGAGAGACCCAGTACTTC. Amino acids: CASSQEWQGGETQYF. The genes are TRBV4-3 and TRBJ2-5; TRBD1 might be the D (5 bases). Germline V gene sequence: CDR1 LGHNA, CDR2 YSLEER. This CDR3 spans 15 amino acids. V shed 0 bases and J shed 4 bases, with 12 bases lying between them.

The rearrangement uses TRBV15 and TRBJ2-1; 9 bases are a match to TRBD2. Germline values: CDR1 LNHNV, CDR2 YYDKDF (reference sequence). The CDR3 sequence is 16 residues long. V dropped 3 bases and J dropped 4; count of bases not matched to a gene: 7. This chain's CDR3 is CATSSRSAGGYNEQFF. The CDR3 DNA reads as TGTGCCACCAGCAGCCGTTCGGCGGGGGGGTACAATGAGCAGTTCTTC.

This chain uses TRBV5-6 with TRBJ2-1; 12 nucleotides agree with TRBD1. J was trimmed by 7 bases and V by 7 bases; bases with no gene match: 6. The length of the CDR3 is 14 residues. Germline V gives CDR1 SGHDT, CDR2 YYEEEE. The CDR3 DNA follows: TGTGCCAGCGACCCGGGACAGGGGGCGAATGAGCAGTTCTTC. Its protein is CASDPGQGANEQFF.

The chain carries TRBV6-1 and TRBJ2-3; 8 nucleotides match TRBD1. Germline V gene lookup returns CDR1 MNHNS and CDR2 SASEGT. The CDR3 loop spans 16 amino acids. With 3 bases clipped from V and 0 bases from J, the junction kept 5 bases outside the gene matches. The CDR3 DNA is TGTGCCAGCAGTGAGGACCAGGGGGCGAGCACAGATACGCAGTATTTT. This translates into CASSEDQGASTDTQYF.

The sample holds one count of this clone. The genes are TRBV2 and TRBJ2-5; 15 nucleotides align to TRBD2. The V gene end was trimmed by 5 bases and the J gene end by 1 base; junction bases not matched to a gene: 5. Germline assignment: CDR1 SNHLY and CDR2 FYNNEI. The CDR3 extends over 17 amino acids. The CDR3 is CASSWTSGGAGQETQYF. Here the CDR3 DNA reads TGTGCCAGCAGTTGGACTAGCGGGGGGGCGGGCCAAGAGACCCAGTACTTC.

This clone has more than one count but fewer than ten. This likely stems from a read error, as it lies one base from a far larger clone. J is TRBJ2-7 and V is TRBV6-6; possibly TRBD1 for D (6 bases). Germline V CDR1 and CDR2: MNHNY, SVGAGI (reference sequence). The CDR3 contains 13 residues. The chain's CDR3 is CASTYAGAGEQYF. CDR3 bases: TGTGCCAGCACTTACGCAGGGGCGGGTGAGCAGTACTTC.

The V gene is TRBV13, the J gene TRBJ2-1; 12 bases are shared with TRBD2. CDR1 is PRHDT and CDR2 is FYEKMQ in the germline V gene (reference sequence). CDR3 length: 15 amino acids. Trimming took 5 bases from V and 6 from J; bases not matched to a gene: 5. The CDR3 bases are TGTGCCAGCAGCCTGACTAGCGGGAGATCCAATGAGCAGTTCTTC. Protein sequence: CASSLTSGRSNEQFF.

The chain joins TRBV27 to TRBJ1-5; 12 bases align to TRBD1. Per germline, CDR1 MNHEY and CDR2 SMNVEV (reference sequence). This CDR3 is built from 16 residues. Losses at the gene ends were 5 bases for V and 4 bases for J; bases not matched to a gene: 6. The CDR3 loop is CASSPGTGGLNQPQHF. The CDR3 region has the DNA TGTGCCAGCAGTCCCGGGACAGGGGGCCTTAATCAGCCCCAGCATTTT.

The chain joins TRBV7-9 to TRBJ2-1, with a tentative D call TRBD2 (5 bases). The germline V gene has CDR1 SEHNR and CDR2 FQNEAQ (reference sequence). V lost 5 bases to trimming and J lost 6 bases, with 14 bases between them. The CDR3 length is 14 residues. Here the CDR3 DNA reads TGTGCCAGCAGCCGCCCTCTAGCACCCAATGAGCAGTTCTTC. It yields the protein CASSRPLAPNEQFF.

This sequence joins TRBV9 and TRBJ2-1; the match to TRBD2 covers 9 bases. The V segment lost 1 base and the J segment 4 bases; nucleotides outside the gene matches: 6. Germline V gene lookup returns CDR1 SGDLS and CDR2 YYNGEE. This CDR3 region has 16 residues. The CDR3, as DNA: TGTGCCAGCAGCGTACCCACTAGCGGGTCTTACAATGAGCAGTTCTTC. Amino acids: CASSVPTSGSYNEQFF.

This sequence joins TRBV27 and TRBJ2-1; TRBD2 matches at 8 bases. V trimming: 1 base; J trimming: 0 bases; junction bases outside the gene matches: 2. Germline loops: CDR1 MNHEY, CDR2 SMNVEV (reference sequence). This CDR3 has 16 residues. The CDR3 nucleotides are TGTGCCAGCAGTTTATTTAGCGGGATCTCCTACAATGAGCAGTTCTTC. Translated: CASSLFSGISYNEQFF.

The chain combines TRBV28 with TRBJ2-5; D uncertain. The V gene lost 6 bases and the J gene lost 2 bases, with 10 bases spanning the gap. The germline CDR1 and CDR2 sequences are MDHEN and SYDVKM. The CDR3 has 13 amino acids. The CDR3 loop reads CASSYDWQETQYF. The CDR3 DNA is TGTGCCAGCAGCTACGACTGGCAAGAGACCCAGTACTTC. The entire variable domain, with the rest obtained from reference TRBV28 and TRBJ2-5, is as follows: DVKVTQSSRYLVKRTGEKVFLECVQDMDHENMFWYRQDPGLGLRLIYFSYDVKMKEKGDIPEGYSVSREKKERFSLILESASTNQTSMYLCASSYDWQETQYFGPGTRLLVL.

V and J are TRBV23-1 and TRBJ2-3; no definite D call. TRBV23-1 is an ORF, and what it does is uncertain. The V and J ends lost 2 bases and 1 base respectively, with 10 bases between them. The CDR3 extends over 15 amino acids. The CDR3 DNA sequence: TGCGCCAGCAGTCAACCGAACATACGCACAGATACGCAGTATTTT. Protein sequence: CASSQPNIRTDTQYF.

This clone was counted only a few times. The V call is TRBV6-5, the J call TRBJ1-3, with D unresolved. Trimming stripped 0 bases from V and 0 bases from J, with 9 bases between. CDR1 is MNHEY, CDR2 SVGAGI, per germline. CDR3 length equals 16 residues. CDR3 loop: CASSYSADNSGNTIYF. CDR3 DNA: TGTGCCAGCAGTTACTCGGCCGACAACTCTGGAAACACCATATATTTT.

This clone was detected only a few times. The chain employs TRBV27 and TRBJ2-7, with 7 nucleotides matching TRBD2. The length of the CDR3 is 16 residues. V gave up 2 bases and J gave up 0 bases; unmatched junction bases: 7. CDR1 is MNHEY and CDR2 is SMNVEV in the germline V gene (reference sequence). CDR3 coding DNA: TGTGCCAGCAGTTTAGCCGCGGGAGCACTCTCCTACGAGCAGTACTTC. It translates to CASSLAAGALSYEQYF.

This sequence joins TRBV4-1 and TRBJ1-5, with 9 bases lining up with TRBD1. In germline, CDR1 is MGHRA, CDR2 YSYEKL. The CDR3 runs 15 residues. The V gene end was trimmed by 2 bases and the J gene end by 7 bases; junction bases not matched to a gene: 6. CDR3 region: CASSQIGQGRQPQHF. The CDR3 region has the DNA TGCGCCAGCAGCCAAATCGGACAGGGGCGACAGCCCCAGCATTTT.

The chain has TRBV4-1 and TRBJ1-4; possibly TRBD1 for D (5 bases). Between the trimmed V and J ends, which lost 3 bases and 3 bases, there was a span of 17 bases. The V gene's germline CDR1 is MGHRA and CDR2 YSYEKL. The CDR3 runs 17 residues. The CDR3 sequence: CASSQLRGTGANEKLFF. The CDR3 region has the DNA TGCGCCAGCAGCCAGCTAAGAGGAACGGGGGCTAATGAAAAACTGTTTTTT.

This rearrangement joins TRBV2 to TRBJ1-1; TRBD1 aligns across 7 bases. V lost 10 bases to trimming and J lost 4 bases; unmatched junction nucleotides: 6. From germline, CDR1 is SNHLY and CDR2 FYNNEI. The CDR3 covers 12 residues. CDR3 bases: TGTGCCAAGGGGGCGTCTTCCACTGAAGCTTTCTTT. Translation gives CAKGASSTEAFF.

The rearrangement links TRBV5-6 to TRBJ1-1; D remains ambiguous. The CDR3 runs 14 residues. Germline CDR1 SGHDT, CDR2 YYEEEE. V lost 2 bases and J lost 0, with 8 bases in between. CDR3 DNA: TGTGCCAGCAGCTTTGGCAACCTGAACACTGAAGCTTTCTTT. Encoded protein: CASSFGNLNTEAFF.